The T cell receptor (beta chain) under discussion was sequenced for a study of blood T cell repertoires in COVID-19. The wider study: Sample material is recorded as cDNA or gDNA derived from T cells, B-cell-depleted T cells, or PBMCs.

Cohort allocation depended upon clinical history that participants reported. This clone appeared once. This CDR3 has 14 residues. With 4 bases removed from V and 4 bases from J, the gap between germline ends came to 11 bases. In germline, CDR1 is SNHLY, CDR2 FYNNEI. Sequencing used immunoSEQ multiplex PCR; TCRdb keeps in-frame clones, though not all of them. The repertoire consists of under 350,000 clones, with 65% to 90% occurring once and the leading ten covering roughly 4.2%. Sequencing was performed on PBMCs or T cells enriched from blood (not recorded which). This TCR came from a woman in her thirties or forties with acute COVID-19. This chain connects TRBV2 to TRBJ2-1, with no clear D. CDR3 nucleotide sequence: TGTGCCAGCAGTGGGGCCCAGTCGTACAATGAGCAGTTCTTC. It translates to CASSGAQSYNEQFF.